A selection of T cell receptor beta chains follows, all from one sample in a study of shared clonotypes between healthy human individuals. Only in-frame clones appear in the TCRdb table, and some are missing; sequencing was by immunoSEQ multiplex PCR. The sample includes 2 million to 2.5 million clones, 85% to 95% of them seen just once. The sequenced material came from naive CD4+ T cells from PBMCs. These receptor sequences come from a man between 18 and 35 years old in good health. Some clones in this sample may be carry-over from other donors' samples. CDR3s include the opening cysteine and the closing phenylalanine or tryptophan. D genes are given only for firm matches. Size is omitted from some rows. Given values are once, few, many or a class for expanded clones.

TRBJ2-7 | . | once | TRBV6-5 | TGTGCCAGCAGTTACCGGCGGGGCTCCTACGAGCAGTACTTC | CASSYRRGSYEQYF
TRBJ1-5 | . | . | TRBV28 | TGTGCCAGTGGAATGGGGGTGCAGGGCAATCAGCCCCAGCATTTT | CASGMGVQGNQPQHF
TRBJ2-3 | . | . | TRBV9 | TGTGCCAGCAGCGTAGGAAAAGGGTTCTCAACAGATACGCAGTATTTT | CASSVGKGFSTDTQYF
TRBJ1-1 | TRBD1 | . | TRBV27 | TGTGCCAGCAGTCGACTAACTCGGGACAGCACTGAAGCTTTCTTT | CASSRLTRDSTEAFF
TRBJ1-5 | TRBD1 | few | TRBV15 | TGTGCCACCAGCCCGGACAGGGTATACCAGCCCCAGCATTTT | CATSPDRVYQPQHF
TRBJ2-5 | TRBD1 | . | TRBV7-3 | TGTGCCAGCAGCTTACTTCCGGGACAGCTTCAAGAGACCCAGTACTTC | CASSLLPGQLQETQYF
TRBJ1-2 | TRBD1 | . | TRBV2 | TGTGCCAGCAGCCCCAGGACAGGAGACTATGGCTACACCTTC | CASSPRTGDYGYTF
TRBJ2-1 | . | . | TRBV28 | TGTGCCAGCAGTCGGCGTAGGAATGAGCAGTTCTTC | CASSRRRNEQFF
TRBJ2-5 | . | . | TRBV28 | TGTGCCAGCAGTACGACGACCGGCGCGGGGACCCAGTACTTC | CASSTTTGAGTQYF
TRBJ2-7 | . | . | TRBV6-5 | TGTGCCAGCAGTAGTCCGACAGGACCCTACGAGCAGTACTTC | CASSSPTGPYEQYF
TRBJ2-7 | TRBD2 | once | TRBV5-4 | TGTGCCAGCAAACTAGCGGTAAGCTCCTACGAGCAGTACTTC | CASKLAVSSYEQYF
TRBJ2-1 | TRBD2 | . | TRBV5-1 | TGCGCCAGCAGCGGCGGCCTCAGCGGGAGGGATGAGCAGTTCTTC | CASSGGLSGRDEQFF
TRBJ2-4 | TRBD1 | once | TRBV28 | TGTGCCAGCAGCCTCCGGACAGGGGCATACATTCAGTACTTC | CASSLRTGAYIQYF
TRBJ2-7 | . | . | TRBV6-1 | TGTGCCAGCAGCAACTCCTACGAGCAGTACTTC | CASSNSYEQYF
TRBJ1-5 | . | . | TRBV4-3 | TGCGCCAGCAGCCAAGAAACTAGGGGGCCCCAGCATTTT | CASSQETRGPQHF
TRBJ1-1 | . | . | TRBV14 | TGTGCCAGCAGCCCTCCGACAGGCTTGATGAACACTGAAGCTTTCTTT | CASSPPTGLMNTEAFF
TRBJ2-7 | TRBD1 | . | TRBV9 | TGTGCCAGCAGCGGCGGACAGGGAGTGGCCTACGAGCAGTACTTC | CASSGGQGVAYEQYF
TRBJ2-2 | TRBD2 | . | TRBV9 | TGTGCCAGCAGCGAAACCGGGACTAGCAACACCGGGGAGCTGTTTTTT | CASSETGTSNTGELFF
TRBJ1-1 | . | few | TRBV7-9 | TGTGCCAGCAGCTTGACTTTAGGCACTGAAGCTTTCTTT | CASSLTLGTEAFF
TRBJ2-5 | . | . | TRBV9 | TGTGCCAGCAGCGTTTTGGGCCTCCAAGAGACCCAGTACTTC | CASSVLGLQETQYF
TRBJ2-7 | TRBD2 | . | TRBV2 | TGTGCCAGCAGTGATGTTCTAGCGGGAATGGGGAACGAGCAGTACTTC | CASSDVLAGMGNEQYF
TRBJ2-5 | . | . | TRBV5-4 | TGTGCCAGCACCTCTTTAAGGGGCGGGGAGACCCAGTACTTC | CASTSLRGGETQYF
TRBJ2-1 | TRBD2 | . | TRBV5-5 | TGTGCCAGCAGGCTACTAGCGGGAGGAACCGATGAGCAGTTCTTC | CASRLLAGGTDEQFF
TRBJ2-7 | . | . | TRBV5-1 | TGCGCCAGCAGCCCTGGAGCTCAGTCCTACGAGCAGTACTTC | CASSPGAQSYEQYF
TRBJ1-2 | . | . | TRBV28 | TGTGCCAGCAGTTTATTGGCAGGGAATTATGGCTACACCTTC | CASSLLAGNYGYTF
TRBJ2-7 | . | . | TRBV4-1 | TGCGCCAGCAGCCCCTGGACCGGCACCCCGGGATTGAGGAACTTC | CASSPWTGTPGLRNF
TRBJ2-5 | . | . | TRBV11-1 | TGTGCCAGCAGTCCCCAGGGGTTCGAGACCCAGTACTTC | CASSPQGFETQYF
TRBJ2-1 | . | once | TRBV21-1 | TGTGCCAGCAGCAAAGGGAACCTCGCGGGTGAGCAGTTCTTC | CASSKGNLAGEQFF
TRBJ1-4 | . | . | TRBV5-8 | TGTGCCAGCAGCTTGGGGCAGGTGACTAATGAAAAACTGTTTTTT | CASSLGQVTNEKLFF
TRBJ1-2 | . | . | TRBV28 | TGTGCCAGCAGTCCCACGACGCGCGACTATGGCTACACCTTC | CASSPTTRDYGYTF
TRBJ2-7 | TRBD1 | . | TRBV28 | TGTGCCAGCAGCCCACAGGGGGGTTTCTACGAGCAGTACTTC | CASSPQGGFYEQYF
TRBJ1-1 | TRBD1 | . | TRBV30 | TGTGCCTGGGGGACAACAGGGGCGAACACTGAAGCTTTCTTT | CAWGTTGANTEAFF
TRBJ2-4 | . | . | TRBV19 | TGTGCCAGTAGCAAGCGAAGCGGACCCTCTGACATTCAGTACTTC | CASSKRSGPSDIQYF
TRBJ2-4 | TRBD2 | . | TRBV4-3 | TGCGCCAGCAGCCAAGAGTTTCTAGCGGGAGACGTGACCAAAAACATTCAGTACTTC | CASSQEFLAGDVTKNIQYF
TRBJ2-2 | . | few | TRBV18 | TGTGCCAGCCCGGGGACGGCGAACACCGGGGAGCTGTTTTTT | CASPGTANTGELFF
TRBJ1-1 | . | . | TRBV5-1 | TGCGCCAGCCACGCACAGCCTACGCGAACCTCTGAAGCTTTCTTT | CASHAQPTRTSEAFF
TRBJ1-2 | . | . | TRBV7-2 | TGTGCCAGCAGCTTCTCCCACGGCCAGGAGGTGATCTATGGCTACACCTTC | CASSFSHGQEVIYGYTF
TRBJ2-5 | . | . | TRBV5-1 | TGCGCCAGCAGCTTAGGGTCGAGCGGGCAAGAGACCCAGTACTTC | CASSLGSSGQETQYF
TRBJ1-2 | . | . | TRBV6-1 | TGTGCCAGCAGTGTCTCTAGGGGAGAGGTTGGCTACACCTTC | CASSVSRGEVGYTF
TRBJ2-1 | TRBD2 | . | TRBV5-1 | TGCGCCAGCAGCCAAAGCGGGGGAACCAGGGCGCACAATGAGCAGTTCTTC | CASSQSGGTRAHNEQFF
TRBJ1-4 | . | . | TRBV6-4 | TGTGCCAGCAGTGACTCCACCGGGGCGGACAGAAATGTGCTGCGAAAGAGAAAACTGTTTTTT | CASSDSTGADRNVLRKRKLFF
TRBJ2-7 | TRBD1 | . | TRBV18 | TGTGCCAGCTCACCAGTGGCCGGGACAGGGACCGGCGAGCAGTACTTC | CASSPVAGTGTGEQYF
TRBJ1-5 | . | . | TRBV28 | TGTGCCAGCAGTAGGTTTAGGCAGGGGAGGGATCAGCCCCAGCATTTT | CASSRFRQGRDQPQHF
TRBJ1-1 | . | . | TRBV6-1 | TGTGCCAGCAGCCAAACGAGGGTCACTGAAGCTTTCTTT | CASSQTRVTEAFF